The rows below give T cell receptor beta chains drawn from one sample of a study of shared clonotypes between healthy human individuals. Assay: immunoSEQ multiplex PCR; the TCRdb copy retains only in-frame clones and omits some. Of about 520,000 clones listed, around 96% are singletons. The sequenced material came from naive CD4+ T cells sorted from blood. These receptor sequences come from a woman aged 25 to 39 in good health. CDR3s leave out the opening cysteine and the closing phenylalanine or tryptophan. The D gene is left open where the match is weak. Not all rows give a size; the values are once, few, many and, for expanded clones, a class.

D gene	J gene	clone size	V gene	CDR3 protein
-	TRBJ1-2	-	TRBV28	ASSGDYGYT
TRBD1	TRBJ2-5	-	TRBV28	ASSGQGRETQY
-	TRBJ2-3	-	TRBV18	ASSPVTGGTDTQY
-	TRBJ1-4	-	TRBV5-1	ASSLTGLNEKLF
-	TRBJ2-3	-	TRBV18	ASSPPGGRRGRVTDTQY
-	TRBJ1-2	-	TRBV6-6	ASKQTRDDGYT
TRBD2	TRBJ2-1	-	TRBV5-1	ASSWRAGGPFYEQF
TRBD2	TRBJ2-1	-	TRBV6-1	ASSEAGLAGTEQF
-	TRBJ1-4	-	TRBV6-5	ASSPDRVDEKLF
-	TRBJ1-4	-	TRBV20-1	SASPGEKLF
-	TRBJ2-1	-	TRBV6-5	ASSYADPYNEQF
TRBD2	TRBJ2-7	-	TRBV4-2	ASSQGLAGEGYEQY
TRBD1	TRBJ2-1	-	TRBV7-9	ASSIDRGGNEQF
-	TRBJ1-1	-	TRBV7-8	ASSPSRVRMNTEAF
-	TRBJ2-1	-	TRBV5-1	ASTAQDYNEQF
-	TRBJ2-7	-	TRBV5-4	ASSYGGLAESYEQY
-	TRBJ1-2	few	TRBV2	ASTWTDYGYT
-	TRBJ2-3	-	TRBV9	ASSVGAESSTDTQY
TRBD2	TRBJ2-7	-	TRBV6-5	ASSTAGTPYEQY
TRBD1	TRBJ1-4	-	TRBV5-5	ASSLQGANEKLF
-	TRBJ1-1	-	TRBV25-1	ASSESTGNTEAF
-	TRBJ2-1	-	TRBV7-9	ASSLELLGAYNEQF
TRBD2	TRBJ2-7	-	TRBV28	ASSRTSAGTYEQY
-	TRBJ2-2	-	TRBV6-1	ASSGGRPTGELF
-	TRBJ2-7	-	TRBV5-6	ASSLGLREQY
TRBD1	TRBJ2-7	-	TRBV27	ASREGTGGVYEQY
TRBD1	TRBJ1-5	-	TRBV6-4	ASSEPGQGSQPQH
-	TRBJ1-2	-	TRBV7-9	ASSPRAEPNYGYT
TRBD2	TRBJ2-3	-	TRBV7-8	ASSLTSVTDTQY